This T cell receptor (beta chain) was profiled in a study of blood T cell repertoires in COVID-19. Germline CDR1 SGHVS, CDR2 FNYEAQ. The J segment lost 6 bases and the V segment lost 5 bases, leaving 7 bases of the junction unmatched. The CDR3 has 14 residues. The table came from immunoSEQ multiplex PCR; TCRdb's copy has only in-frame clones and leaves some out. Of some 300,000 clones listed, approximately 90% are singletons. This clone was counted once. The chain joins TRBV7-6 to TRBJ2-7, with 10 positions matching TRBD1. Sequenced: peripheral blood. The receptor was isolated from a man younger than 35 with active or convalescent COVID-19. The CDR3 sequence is CASSLWDRGSEQYF. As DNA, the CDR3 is TGTGCCAGCAGCCTGTGGGACAGGGGTAGCGAGCAGTACTTC. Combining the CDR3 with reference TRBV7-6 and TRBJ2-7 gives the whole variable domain GAGVSQSPRYKVTKRGQDVALRCDPISGHVSLYWYRQALGQGPEFLTYFNYEAQQDKSGLPNDRFSAERPEGSISTLTIQRTEQRDSAMYRCASSLWDRGSEQYFGPGTRLTVT.